This TCR beta chain was sequenced during a study of CD8+CD57+ T cells in acquired aplastic anemia. Whole-study results and caveats: For CD8+ Simpson's diversity, patients and controls showed no significant difference.

Turning to this clonotype: Its antigen is currently unknown.

CDR3 and TCR beta VDJ profiling relied on genomic DNA as the template. TCRdb reprocessed the reads with MiXCR, giving one entry per CDR3 protein. The data hold 200,000 or so distinct CDR3 sequences, with less than 65% observed a single time. CDR3 length equals 17 residues. The V segment lost 3 bases and the J segment 2 bases; nucleotides outside the gene matches: 9. Germline V lookup: CDR1 MGHDK, CDR2 SYGVNS. The clonotype originates from a human donor with severe aplastic anemia or a healthy control (not recorded which). This chain uses TRBV25-1 with TRBJ2-1; TRBD2 matches 8 bases. The sequenced sample was sorted CD4+, CD8+, or CD8+CD57+ T cells (not recorded which) from PBMCs. Here the CDR3 reads CASSDGRGGYPYNEQFF. The CDR3 DNA reads TGTGCCAGCAGTGATGGTCGGGGGGGTTACCCCTACAATGAGCAGTTCTTC. The entire variable domain, with the rest obtained from reference TRBV25-1 and TRBJ2-1, is as follows: EADIYQTPRYLVIGTGKKITLECSQTMGHDKMYWYQQDPGMELHLIHYSYGVNSTEKGDLSSESTVSRIRTEHFPLTLESARPSHTSQYLCASSDGRGGYPYNEQFFGPGTRLTVL.